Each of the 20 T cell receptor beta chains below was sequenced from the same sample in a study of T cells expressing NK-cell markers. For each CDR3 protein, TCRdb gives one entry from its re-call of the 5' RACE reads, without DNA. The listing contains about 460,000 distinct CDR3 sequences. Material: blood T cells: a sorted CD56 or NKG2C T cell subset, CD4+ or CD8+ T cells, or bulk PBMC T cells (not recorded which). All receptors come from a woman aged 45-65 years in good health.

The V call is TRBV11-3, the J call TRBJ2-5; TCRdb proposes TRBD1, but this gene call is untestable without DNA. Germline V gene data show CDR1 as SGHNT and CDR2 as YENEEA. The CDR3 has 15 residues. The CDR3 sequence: CASSWTGMTQETQYF.

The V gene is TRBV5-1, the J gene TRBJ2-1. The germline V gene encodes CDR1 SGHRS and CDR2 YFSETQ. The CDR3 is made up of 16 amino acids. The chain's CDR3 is CASSFGDRLRDNEQFF.

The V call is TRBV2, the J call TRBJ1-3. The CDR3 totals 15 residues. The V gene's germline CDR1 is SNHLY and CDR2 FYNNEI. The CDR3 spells CASITGPNPGNTIYF.

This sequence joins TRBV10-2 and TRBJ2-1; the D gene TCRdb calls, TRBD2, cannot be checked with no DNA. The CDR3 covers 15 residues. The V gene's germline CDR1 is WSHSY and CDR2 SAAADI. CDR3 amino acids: CASSDGGRGGNEQFF.

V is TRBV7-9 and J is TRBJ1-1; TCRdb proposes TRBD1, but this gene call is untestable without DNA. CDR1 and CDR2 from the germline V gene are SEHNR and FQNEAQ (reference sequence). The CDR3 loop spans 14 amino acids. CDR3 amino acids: CASGLGGMGTEAFF.

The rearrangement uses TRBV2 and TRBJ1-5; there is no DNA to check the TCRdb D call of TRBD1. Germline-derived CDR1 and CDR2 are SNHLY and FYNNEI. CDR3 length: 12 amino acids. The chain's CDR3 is CASSEGAKPQHF.

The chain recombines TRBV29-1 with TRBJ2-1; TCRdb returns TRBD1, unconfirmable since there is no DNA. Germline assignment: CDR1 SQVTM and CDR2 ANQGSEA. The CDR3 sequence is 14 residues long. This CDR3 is CSVTPGTNVGEQFF.

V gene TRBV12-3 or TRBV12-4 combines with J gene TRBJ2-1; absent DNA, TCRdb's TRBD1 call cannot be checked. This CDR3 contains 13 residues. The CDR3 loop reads CASRQAIVPKQFF.

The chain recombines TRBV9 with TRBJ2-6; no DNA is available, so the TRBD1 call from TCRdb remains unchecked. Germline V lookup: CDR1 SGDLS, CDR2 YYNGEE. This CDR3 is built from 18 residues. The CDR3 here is CASSVQTGGLSGANVLTF. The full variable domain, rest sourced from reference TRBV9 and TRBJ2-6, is DSGVTQTPKHLITATGQRVTLRCSPRSGDLSVYWYQQSLDQGLQFLIQYYNGEERAKGNILERFSAQQFPDLHSELNLSSLELGDSALYFCASSVQTGGLSGANVLTFGAGSRLTVL.

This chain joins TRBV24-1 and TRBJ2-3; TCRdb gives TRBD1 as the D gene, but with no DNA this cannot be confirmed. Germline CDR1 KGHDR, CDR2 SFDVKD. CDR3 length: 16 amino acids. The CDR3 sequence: CATSDPRDRGSDTQYF.

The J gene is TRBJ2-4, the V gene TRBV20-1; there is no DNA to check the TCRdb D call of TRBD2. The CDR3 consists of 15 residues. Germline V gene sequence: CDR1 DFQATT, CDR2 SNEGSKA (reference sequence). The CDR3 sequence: CSARDEGGLRNIQYF.

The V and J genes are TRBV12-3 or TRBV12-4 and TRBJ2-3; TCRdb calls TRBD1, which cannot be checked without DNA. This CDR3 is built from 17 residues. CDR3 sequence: CASGTTLGARSTDTQYF.

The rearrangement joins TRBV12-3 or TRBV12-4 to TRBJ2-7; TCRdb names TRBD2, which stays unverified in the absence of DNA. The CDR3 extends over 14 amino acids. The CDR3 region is CASSYPGYAGEQYF.

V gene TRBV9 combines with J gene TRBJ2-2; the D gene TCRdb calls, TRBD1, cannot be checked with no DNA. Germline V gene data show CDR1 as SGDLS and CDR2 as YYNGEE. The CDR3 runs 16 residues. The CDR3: CASTRGGRAATGELFF.

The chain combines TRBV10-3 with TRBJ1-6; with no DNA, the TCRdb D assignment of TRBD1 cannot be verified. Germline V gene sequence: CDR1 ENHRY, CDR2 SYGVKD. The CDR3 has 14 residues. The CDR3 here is CAIGPQGRDSPLHF.

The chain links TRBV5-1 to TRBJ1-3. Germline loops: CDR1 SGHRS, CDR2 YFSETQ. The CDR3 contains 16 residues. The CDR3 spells CASSLIQGGSGNTIYF.

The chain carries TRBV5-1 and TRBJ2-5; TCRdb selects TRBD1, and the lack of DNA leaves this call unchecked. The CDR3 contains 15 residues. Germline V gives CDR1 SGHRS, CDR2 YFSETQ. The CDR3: CASSLMGRIQETQYF.

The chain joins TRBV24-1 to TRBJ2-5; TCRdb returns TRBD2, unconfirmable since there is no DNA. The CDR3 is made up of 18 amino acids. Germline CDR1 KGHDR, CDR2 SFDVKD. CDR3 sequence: CATSETRLGLADQETQYF.

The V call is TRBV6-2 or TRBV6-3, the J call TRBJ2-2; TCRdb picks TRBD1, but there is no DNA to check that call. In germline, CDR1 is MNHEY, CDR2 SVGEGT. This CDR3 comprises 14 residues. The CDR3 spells CASSVAGATGELFF.

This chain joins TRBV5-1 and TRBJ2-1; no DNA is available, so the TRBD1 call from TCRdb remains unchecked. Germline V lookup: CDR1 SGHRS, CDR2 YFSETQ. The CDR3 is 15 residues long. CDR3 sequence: CASSLGTGIYNEQFF.